This T cell receptor (beta chain) was captured in a study of tumor-infiltrating lymphocytes in primary liver carcinoma. Study overall: Those enrolled were patients of both sexes, who were aged 30 to 69 years.

On this clonotype: The antigen is undetermined. Sequence at one end of the junction differs from germline and may be a read error.

Per germline, CDR1 SQVTM and CDR2 ANQGSEA. The length of the CDR3 is 16 residues. A constant-region primer served to make TCR beta cDNA from roughly 480 ng total RNA. Three nested multiplex PCR rounds, a slightly modified ARM-PCR, produced the libraries for TCR beta. Investigators reported that the first two PCR rounds, at 10 cycles each, used TRBV1-TRBV30 forward primers with a C-beta reverse primer. TCRdb re-called the multiplex PCR reads with MiXCR, one entry per CDR3 protein. The sample lists about 120,000 distinct CDR3 sequences; roughly 75% were seen once. It was from roughly 20-30 mg of unsorted bulk tissue that RNA and DNA were co-extracted. Chronic HBV infection, which was untreated, was present in the patients. Notes on the study in general: Lesser overlap characterized tumor-adjacent and tumor-blood pairs relative to tumor region pairs.

Sequencing was carried out using tumor-adjacent normal liver tissue. This clonotype originated in an older woman with primary liver carcinoma and hepatitis B virus infection. This chain links TRBV29-1 with TRBJ2-1; D possibly corresponds to TRBD2 (7 bases). The DNA of the CDR3 is TGTAGCGTTGAAGATCAGGGGCGGGGGACCAACAATGGGCAGTTCTTC. Translating gives CSVEDQGRGTNNGQFF.